Each of the 10 T cell receptor beta chains below was sequenced from the same sample in a study of cytomegalovirus exposure and HLA in healthy donors. Primers included in the PCR were 60 Vbeta and 13 Jbeta primers. The repertoire was sequenced with immunoSEQ multiplex PCR; TCRdb's copy has only in-frame clones and lacks some. This sample carries 85,000 to 120,000 clones, more than 75% of them seen once, and the ten largest clones take roughly 6.5%. The sample comprised PBMCs. The source of these receptors is a woman aged 45-65 years in good health and CMV-seropositive.

The J gene is TRBJ1-4, the V gene TRBV7-9; 8 nucleotides line up with TRBD1. The V gene end was trimmed by 2 bases and the J gene end by 7 bases; junction bases not matched to a gene: 6. This CDR3 is 15 amino acids long. The germline CDR1 and CDR2 sequences are SEHNR and FQNEAQ (reference sequence). CDR3 protein: CASSLPDRDSEKLFF. The DNA for the CDR3 is TGTGCCAGCAGCTTACCGGACAGGGACAGTGAAAAACTGTTTTTT.

This clone is categorized as medium-sized (0.01 to 0.1%). The chain employs TRBV2 and TRBJ1-1, with a weak D call TRBD1 (6 bases). Trimming took 8 bases from V and 0 from J, leaving 10 bases between them. CDR1 and CDR2 (germline): SNHLY, FYNNEI. CDR3 length: 13 residues. Here the CDR3 reads CASRTELNTEAFF. CDR3 DNA: TGTGCCAGCCGGACAGAACTGAACACTGAAGCTTTCTTT.

This chain links TRBV7-2 with TRBJ1-4; a possible D gene is TRBD1 (5 bases). Germline-derived CDR1 and CDR2 are SGHTA and FQGNSA. The CDR3 length is 15 residues. Trimming took off 5 bases at V and 5 bases at J, with 15 bases between the two ends. CDR3 bases: TGTGCCAGCAGCCCCGGGGGAGGGATGAATGAAAAACTGTTTTTT. Translation gives CASSPGGGMNEKLFF.

This chain connects TRBV29-1 to TRBJ1-2; 7 bases are shared with TRBD1. The J segment lost 2 bases and the V segment lost 7 bases, leaving 1 base of the junction unmatched. CDR3 length: 11 amino acids. From germline, CDR1 is SQVTM and CDR2 ANQGSEA. CDR3 protein: CSAGQNYGYTF. CDR3 DNA: TGCAGCGCGGGACAGAACTATGGCTACACCTTC.

The CDR3: CASTDREDEQYF. The CDR3 DNA reads TGTGCCAGCACCGACAGGGAAGACGAGCAGTACTTC. This chain connects TRBV21-1 to TRBJ2-7; the table's D gene call, TRBD1, was not cross checked with the DNA. TRBV21-1 constitutes a pseudogene. The CDR3 runs 12 residues.

V gene TRBV5-1 combines with J gene TRBJ2-3; TRBD2 agrees at 7 bases. The junction had 13 bases not matched to a gene; V was cut back by 5 bases and J by 7 bases. The CDR3 runs to 15 residues. Germline-derived CDR1 and CDR2 are SGHRS and YFSETQ. The DNA for the CDR3 is TGCGCCAGCAGTCCCGGGACTACCCTCGGGTATACGCAGTATTTT. As protein: CASSPGTTLGYTQYF.

This clone was seen a few times. The rearrangement links TRBV5-1 to TRBJ2-7, with D possibly matching TRBD2 (5 bases). Germline-derived CDR1 and CDR2 are SGHRS and YFSETQ. V was shortened by 4 bases and J by 6 bases, with 14 bases between the two germline ends. The CDR3 runs 13 residues. CDR3 DNA sequence: TGCGCCAGCAGCCCGGCCGGAGGTCGCGAGCAGTACTTC. It encodes CASSPAGGREQYF.

The rearrangement links TRBV7-3 to TRBJ2-5; 7 nucleotides agree with TRBD2. The V gene end was trimmed by 5 bases and the J gene end by 1 base; junction bases not matched to a gene: 10. Per the germline V gene, CDR1 is SGHTA and CDR2 is FQGTGA. The CDR3 consists of 16 residues. CDR3 residues: CASSPEAGRAQETQYF. In nucleotides, the CDR3 is TGTGCCAGCAGCCCTGAAGCGGGGCGGGCCCAAGAGACCCAGTACTTC. The full variable domain, rest sourced from reference TRBV7-3 and TRBJ2-5, is GAGVSQTPSNKVTEKGKYVELRCDPISGHTALYWYRQSLGQGPEFLIYFQGTGAADDSGLPNDRFFAVRPEGSVSTLKIQRTERGDSAVYLCASSPEAGRAQETQYFGPGTRLLVL.

This clone has just a few counts. This chain uses TRBV11-2 with TRBJ2-5; 10 bases match TRBD1. The J segment lost 5 bases and the V segment lost 2 bases, leaving 11 bases of the junction unmatched. The CDR3 runs to 17 residues. CDR1 and CDR2 from the germline V gene are SGHAT and FQNNGV. As DNA, the CDR3 is TGTGCCAGCAGCTTACTTTCCGGGACAGGGGTTTTGGAGACCCAGTACTTC. Encoded protein: CASSLLSGTGVLETQYF. Full variable domain (rest looked up from reference TRBV11-2 and TRBJ2-5): EAGVAQSPRYKIIEKRQSVAFWCNPISGHATLYWYQQILGQGPKLLIQFQNNGVVDDSQLPKDRFSAERLKGVDSTLKIQPAKLEDSAVYLCASSLLSGTGVLETQYFGPGTRLLVL.

The CDR3 nucleotides are TGCGCCAGCAGCCCCATGGGCCCCACCACCGGGGAGCTGTTTTTT. Encoded protein: CASSPMGPTTGELFF. The chain uses TRBV4-3 and TRBJ2-2; D not certain. The CDR3 extends over 15 amino acids. V gave up 4 bases and J gave up 4 bases, with 13 bases separating them. Germline CDR1 and CDR2: LGHNA and YSLEER.